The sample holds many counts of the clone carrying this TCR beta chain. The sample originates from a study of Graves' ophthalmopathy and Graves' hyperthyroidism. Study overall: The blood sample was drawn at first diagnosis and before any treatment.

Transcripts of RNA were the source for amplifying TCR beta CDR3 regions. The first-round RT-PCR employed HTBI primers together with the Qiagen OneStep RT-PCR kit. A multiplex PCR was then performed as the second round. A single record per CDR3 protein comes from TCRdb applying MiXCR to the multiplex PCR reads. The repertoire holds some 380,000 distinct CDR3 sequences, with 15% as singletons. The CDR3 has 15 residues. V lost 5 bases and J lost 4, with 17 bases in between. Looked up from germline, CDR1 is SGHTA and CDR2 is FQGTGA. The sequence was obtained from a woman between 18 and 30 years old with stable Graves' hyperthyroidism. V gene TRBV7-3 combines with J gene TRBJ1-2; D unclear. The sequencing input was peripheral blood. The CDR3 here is CASSPEPGIIYGYTF. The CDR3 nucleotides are TGTGCCAGCAGCCCCGAGCCCGGTATAATCTATGGCTACACCTTC. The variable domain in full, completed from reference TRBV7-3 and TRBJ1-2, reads GAGVSQTPSNKVTEKGKYVELRCDPISGHTALYWYRQSLGQGPEFLIYFQGTGAADDSGLPNDRFFAVRPEGSVSTLKIQRTERGDSAVYLCASSPEPGIIYGYTFGSGTRLTVV.